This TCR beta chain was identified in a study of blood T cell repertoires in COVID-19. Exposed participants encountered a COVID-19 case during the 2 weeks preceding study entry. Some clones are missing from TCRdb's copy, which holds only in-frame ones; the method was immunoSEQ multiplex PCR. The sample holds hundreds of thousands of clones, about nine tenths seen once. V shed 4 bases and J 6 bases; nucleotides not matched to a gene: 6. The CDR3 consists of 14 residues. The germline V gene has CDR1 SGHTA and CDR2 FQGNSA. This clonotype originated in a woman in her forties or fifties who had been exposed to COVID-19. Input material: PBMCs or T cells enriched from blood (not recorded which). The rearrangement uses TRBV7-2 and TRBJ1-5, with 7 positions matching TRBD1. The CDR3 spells CASSSRQGGQPQHF. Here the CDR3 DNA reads TGTGCCAGCAGCTCACGACAGGGTGGTCAGCCCCAGCATTTT.